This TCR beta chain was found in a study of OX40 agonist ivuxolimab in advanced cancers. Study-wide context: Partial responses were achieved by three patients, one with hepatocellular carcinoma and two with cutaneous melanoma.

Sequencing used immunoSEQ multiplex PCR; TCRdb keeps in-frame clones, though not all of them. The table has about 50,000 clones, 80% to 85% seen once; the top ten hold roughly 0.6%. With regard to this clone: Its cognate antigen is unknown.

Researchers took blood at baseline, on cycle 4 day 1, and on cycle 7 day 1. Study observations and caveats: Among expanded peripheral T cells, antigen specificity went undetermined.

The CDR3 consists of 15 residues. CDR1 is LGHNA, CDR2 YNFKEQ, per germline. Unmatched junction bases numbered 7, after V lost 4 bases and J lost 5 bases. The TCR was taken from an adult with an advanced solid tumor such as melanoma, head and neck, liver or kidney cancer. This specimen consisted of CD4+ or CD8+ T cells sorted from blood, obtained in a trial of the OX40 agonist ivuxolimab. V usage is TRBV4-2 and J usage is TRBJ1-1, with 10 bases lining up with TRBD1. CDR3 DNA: TGTGCCAGCAGCCCACTGACAGGGGGCAAGACTGAAGCTTTCTTT. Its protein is CASSPLTGGKTEAFF.